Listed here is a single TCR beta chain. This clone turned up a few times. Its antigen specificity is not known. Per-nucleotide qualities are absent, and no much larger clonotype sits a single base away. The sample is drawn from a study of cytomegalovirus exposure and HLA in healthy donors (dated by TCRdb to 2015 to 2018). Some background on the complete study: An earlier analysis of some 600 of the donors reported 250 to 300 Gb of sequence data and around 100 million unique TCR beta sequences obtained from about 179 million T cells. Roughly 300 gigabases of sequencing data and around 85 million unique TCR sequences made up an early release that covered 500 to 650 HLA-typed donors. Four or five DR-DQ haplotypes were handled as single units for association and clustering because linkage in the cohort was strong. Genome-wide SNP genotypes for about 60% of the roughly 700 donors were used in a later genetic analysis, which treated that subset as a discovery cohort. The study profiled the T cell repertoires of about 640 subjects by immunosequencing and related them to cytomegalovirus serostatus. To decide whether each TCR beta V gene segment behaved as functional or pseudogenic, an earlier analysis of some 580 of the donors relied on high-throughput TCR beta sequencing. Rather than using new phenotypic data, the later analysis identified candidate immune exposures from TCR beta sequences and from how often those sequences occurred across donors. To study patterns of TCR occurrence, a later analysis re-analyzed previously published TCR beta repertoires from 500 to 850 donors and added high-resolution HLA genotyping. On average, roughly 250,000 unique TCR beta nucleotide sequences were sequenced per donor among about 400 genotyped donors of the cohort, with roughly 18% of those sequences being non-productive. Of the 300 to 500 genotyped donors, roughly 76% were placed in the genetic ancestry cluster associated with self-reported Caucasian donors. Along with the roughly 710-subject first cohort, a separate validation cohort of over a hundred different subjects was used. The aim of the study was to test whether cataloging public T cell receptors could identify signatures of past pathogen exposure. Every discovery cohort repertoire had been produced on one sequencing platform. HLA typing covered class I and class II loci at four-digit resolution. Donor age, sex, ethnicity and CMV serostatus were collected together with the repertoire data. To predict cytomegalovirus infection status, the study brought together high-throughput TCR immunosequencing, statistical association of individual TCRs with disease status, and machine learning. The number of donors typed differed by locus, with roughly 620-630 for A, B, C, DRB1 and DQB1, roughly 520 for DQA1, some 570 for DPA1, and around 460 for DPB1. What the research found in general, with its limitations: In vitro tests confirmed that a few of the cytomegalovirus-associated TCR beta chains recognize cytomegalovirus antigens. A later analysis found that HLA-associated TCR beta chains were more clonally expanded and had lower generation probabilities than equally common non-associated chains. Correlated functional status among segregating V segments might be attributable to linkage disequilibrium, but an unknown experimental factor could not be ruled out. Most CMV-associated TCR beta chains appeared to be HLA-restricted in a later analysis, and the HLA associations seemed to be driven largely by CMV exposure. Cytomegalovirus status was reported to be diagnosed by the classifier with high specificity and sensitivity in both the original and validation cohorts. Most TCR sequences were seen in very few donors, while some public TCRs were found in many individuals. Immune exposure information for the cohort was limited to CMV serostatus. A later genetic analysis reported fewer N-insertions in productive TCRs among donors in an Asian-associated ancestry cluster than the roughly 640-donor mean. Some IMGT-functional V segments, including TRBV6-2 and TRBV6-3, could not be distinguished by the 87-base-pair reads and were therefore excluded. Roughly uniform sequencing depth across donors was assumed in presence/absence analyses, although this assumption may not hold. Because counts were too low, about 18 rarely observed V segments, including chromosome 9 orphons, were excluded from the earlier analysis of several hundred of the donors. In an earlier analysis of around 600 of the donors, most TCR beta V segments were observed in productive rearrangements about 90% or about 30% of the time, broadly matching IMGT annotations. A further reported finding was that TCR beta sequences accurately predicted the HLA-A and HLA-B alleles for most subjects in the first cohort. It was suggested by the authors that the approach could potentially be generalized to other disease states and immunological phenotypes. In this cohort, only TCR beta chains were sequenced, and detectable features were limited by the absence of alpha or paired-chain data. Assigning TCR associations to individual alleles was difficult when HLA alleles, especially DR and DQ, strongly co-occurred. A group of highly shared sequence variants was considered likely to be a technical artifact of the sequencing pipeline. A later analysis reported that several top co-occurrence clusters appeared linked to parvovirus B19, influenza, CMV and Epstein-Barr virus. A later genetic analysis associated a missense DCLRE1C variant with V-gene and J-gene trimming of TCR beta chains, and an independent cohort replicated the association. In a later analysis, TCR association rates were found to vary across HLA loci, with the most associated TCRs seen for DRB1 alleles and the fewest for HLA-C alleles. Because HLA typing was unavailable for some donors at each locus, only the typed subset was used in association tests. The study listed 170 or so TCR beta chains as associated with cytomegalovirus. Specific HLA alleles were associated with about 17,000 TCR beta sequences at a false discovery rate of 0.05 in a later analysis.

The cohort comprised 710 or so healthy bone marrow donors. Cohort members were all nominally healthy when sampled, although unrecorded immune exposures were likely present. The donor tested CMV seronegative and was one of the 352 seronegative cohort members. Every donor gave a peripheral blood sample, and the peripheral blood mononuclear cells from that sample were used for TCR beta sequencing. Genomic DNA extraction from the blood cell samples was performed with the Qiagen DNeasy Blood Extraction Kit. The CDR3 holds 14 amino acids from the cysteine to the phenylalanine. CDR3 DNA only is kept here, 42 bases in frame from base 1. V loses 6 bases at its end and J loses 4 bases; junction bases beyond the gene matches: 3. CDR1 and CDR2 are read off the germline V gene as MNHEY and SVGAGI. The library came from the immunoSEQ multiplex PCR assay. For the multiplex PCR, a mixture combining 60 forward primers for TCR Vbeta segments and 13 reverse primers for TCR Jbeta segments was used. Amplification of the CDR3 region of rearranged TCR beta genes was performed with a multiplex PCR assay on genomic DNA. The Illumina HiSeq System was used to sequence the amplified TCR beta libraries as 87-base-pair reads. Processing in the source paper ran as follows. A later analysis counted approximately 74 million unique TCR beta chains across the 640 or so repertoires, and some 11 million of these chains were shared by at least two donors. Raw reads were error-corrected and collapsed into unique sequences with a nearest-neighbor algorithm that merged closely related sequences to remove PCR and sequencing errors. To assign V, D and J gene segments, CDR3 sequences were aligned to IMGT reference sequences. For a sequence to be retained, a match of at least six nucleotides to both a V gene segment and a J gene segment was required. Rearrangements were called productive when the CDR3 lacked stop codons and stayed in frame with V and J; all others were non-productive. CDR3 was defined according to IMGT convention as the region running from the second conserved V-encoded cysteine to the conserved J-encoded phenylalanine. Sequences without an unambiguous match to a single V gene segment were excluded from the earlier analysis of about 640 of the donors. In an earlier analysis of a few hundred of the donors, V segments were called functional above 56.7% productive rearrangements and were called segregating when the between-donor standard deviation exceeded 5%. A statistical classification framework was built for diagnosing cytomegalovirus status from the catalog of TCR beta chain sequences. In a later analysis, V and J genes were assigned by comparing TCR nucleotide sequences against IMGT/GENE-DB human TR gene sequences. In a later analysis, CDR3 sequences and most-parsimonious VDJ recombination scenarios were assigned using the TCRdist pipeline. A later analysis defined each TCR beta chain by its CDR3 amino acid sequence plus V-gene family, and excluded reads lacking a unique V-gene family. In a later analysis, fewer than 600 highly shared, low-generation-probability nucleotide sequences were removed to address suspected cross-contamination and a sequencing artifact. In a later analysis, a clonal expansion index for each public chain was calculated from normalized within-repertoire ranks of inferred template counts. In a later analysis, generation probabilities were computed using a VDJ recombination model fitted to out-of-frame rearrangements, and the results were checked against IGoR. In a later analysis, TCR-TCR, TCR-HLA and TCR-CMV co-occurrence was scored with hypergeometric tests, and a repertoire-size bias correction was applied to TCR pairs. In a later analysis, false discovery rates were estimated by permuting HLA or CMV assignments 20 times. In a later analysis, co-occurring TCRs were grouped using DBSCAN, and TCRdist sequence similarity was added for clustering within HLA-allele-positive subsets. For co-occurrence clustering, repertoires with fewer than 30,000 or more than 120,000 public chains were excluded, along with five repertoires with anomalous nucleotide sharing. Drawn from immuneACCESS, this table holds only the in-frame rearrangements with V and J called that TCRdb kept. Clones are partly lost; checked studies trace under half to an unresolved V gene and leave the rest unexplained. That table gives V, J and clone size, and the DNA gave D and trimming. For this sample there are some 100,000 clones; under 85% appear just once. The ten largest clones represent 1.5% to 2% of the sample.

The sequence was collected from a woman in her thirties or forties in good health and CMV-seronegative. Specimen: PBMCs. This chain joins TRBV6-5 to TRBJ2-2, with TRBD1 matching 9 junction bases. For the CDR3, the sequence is CASRQGASTGELFF. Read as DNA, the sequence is TGTGCCAGCAGACAGGGGGCCAGCACCGGGGAGCTGTTTTTT.